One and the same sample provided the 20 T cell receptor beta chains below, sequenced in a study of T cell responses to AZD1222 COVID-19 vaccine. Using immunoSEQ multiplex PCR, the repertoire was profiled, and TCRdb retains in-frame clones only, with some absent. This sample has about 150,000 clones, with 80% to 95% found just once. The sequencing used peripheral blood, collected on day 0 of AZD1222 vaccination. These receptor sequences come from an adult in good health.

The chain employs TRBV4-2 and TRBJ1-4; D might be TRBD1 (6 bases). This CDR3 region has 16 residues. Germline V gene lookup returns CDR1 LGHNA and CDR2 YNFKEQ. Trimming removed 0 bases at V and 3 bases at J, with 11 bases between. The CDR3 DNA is TGTGCCAGCAGCCAAGACGGGGGCAGCGCTAATGAAAAACTGTTTTTT. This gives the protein CASSQDGGSANEKLFF.

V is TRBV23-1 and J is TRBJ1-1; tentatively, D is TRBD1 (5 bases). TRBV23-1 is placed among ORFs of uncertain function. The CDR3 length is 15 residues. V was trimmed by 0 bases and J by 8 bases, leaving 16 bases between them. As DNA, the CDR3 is TGCGCCAGCAGTCAATCGGCACTCAAGGGGACGGAAGCTTTCTTT. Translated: CASSQSALKGTEAFF.

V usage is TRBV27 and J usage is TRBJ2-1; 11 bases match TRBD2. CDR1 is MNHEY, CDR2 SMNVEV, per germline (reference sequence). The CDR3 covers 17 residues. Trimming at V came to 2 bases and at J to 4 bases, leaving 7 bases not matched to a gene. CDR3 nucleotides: TGTGCCAGCAGTTTACGGCTGACTAGCGGGAATTACAATGAGCAGTTCTTC. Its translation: CASSLRLTSGNYNEQFF.

The CDR3 nucleotides are TGTGCCAGCAGCGGCAGGGACTATGGCTACACCTTC. Its translation is CASSGRDYGYTF. V gene TRBV5-6 combines with J gene TRBJ1-2; a possible D gene is TRBD1 (5 bases). The CDR3 extends over 12 amino acids. The germline V and J ends were trimmed by 4 bases and 3 bases, with 7 bases remaining between them. Germline V gives CDR1 SGHDT, CDR2 YYEEEE.

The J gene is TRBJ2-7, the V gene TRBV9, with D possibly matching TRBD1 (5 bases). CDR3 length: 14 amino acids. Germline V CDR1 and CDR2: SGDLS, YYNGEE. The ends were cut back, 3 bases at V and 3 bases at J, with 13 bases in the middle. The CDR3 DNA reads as TGTGCCAGCAGCGCAGGGCTACTGGGCTACGAGCAGTACTTC. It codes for CASSAGLLGYEQYF.

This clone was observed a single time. CDR3 protein: CASSEEPSSYNEQFF. The CDR3 region has the DNA TGTGCCAGCAGTGAAGAGCCGAGCTCCTACAATGAGCAGTTCTTC. The chain is built from TRBV6-1 and TRBJ2-1; D unclear. V gave up 1 base and J gave up 0 bases, with 7 bases separating them. The CDR3 is 15 amino acids. Germline V lookup: CDR1 MNHNS, CDR2 SASEGT.

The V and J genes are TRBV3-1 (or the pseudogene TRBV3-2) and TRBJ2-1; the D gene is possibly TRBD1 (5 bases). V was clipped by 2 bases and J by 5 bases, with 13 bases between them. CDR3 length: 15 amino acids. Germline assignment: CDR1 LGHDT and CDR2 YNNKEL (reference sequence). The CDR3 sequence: CASSQLQGLNNEQFF. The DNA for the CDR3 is TGTGCCAGCAGCCAACTTCAGGGTTTGAACAATGAGCAGTTCTTC.

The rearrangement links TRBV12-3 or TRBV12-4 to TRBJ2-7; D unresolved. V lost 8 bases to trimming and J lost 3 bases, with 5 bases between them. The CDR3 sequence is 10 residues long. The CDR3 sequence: CASGRYEQYF. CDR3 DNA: TGTGCCAGCGGCCGCTACGAGCAGTACTTC.

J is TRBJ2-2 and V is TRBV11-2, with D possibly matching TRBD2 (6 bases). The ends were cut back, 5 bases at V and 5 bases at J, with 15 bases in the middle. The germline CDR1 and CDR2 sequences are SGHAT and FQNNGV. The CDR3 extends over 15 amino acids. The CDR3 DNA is TGTGCCAGCAGCGCCCGATTTAGCGGAACCGGGGAGCTGTTTTTT. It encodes CASSARFSGTGELFF.

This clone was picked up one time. Here the CDR3 DNA reads TGTGCCAGTAGTATAGACCGGACCAATGAGCAGTTCTTC. Residues: CASSIDRTNEQFF. The chain joins TRBV19 to TRBJ2-1, with no clear D. The CDR3 contains 13 residues. CDR1 is LNHDA, CDR2 SQIVND, per germline (reference sequence). V was shortened by 0 bases and J by 6 bases, with 6 bases between the two germline ends.

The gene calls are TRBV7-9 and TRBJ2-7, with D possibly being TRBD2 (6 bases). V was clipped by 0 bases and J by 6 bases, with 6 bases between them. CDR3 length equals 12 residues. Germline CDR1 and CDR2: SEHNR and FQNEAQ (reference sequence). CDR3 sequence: CASSLARGEQYF. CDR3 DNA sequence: TGTGCCAGCAGCTTAGCGCGGGGCGAGCAGTACTTC.

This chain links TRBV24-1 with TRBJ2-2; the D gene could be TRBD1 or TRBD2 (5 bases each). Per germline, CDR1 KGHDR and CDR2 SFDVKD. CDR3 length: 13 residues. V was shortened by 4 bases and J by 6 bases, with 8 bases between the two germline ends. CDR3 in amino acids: CATSDRGAGELFF. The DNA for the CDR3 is TGTGCCACCAGTGACCGGGGCGCCGGGGAGCTGTTTTTT.

This CDR3 reads CSAIYGETQYF. CDR3 DNA sequence: TGCAGTGCTATTTACGGGGAGACCCAGTACTTC. This chain uses TRBV20-1 with TRBJ2-5; D ambiguous. CDR3 size: 11 residues. The germline V gene encodes CDR1 DFQATT and CDR2 SNEGSKA (reference sequence). V was clipped by 4 bases and J by 5 bases, with 8 bases between them.

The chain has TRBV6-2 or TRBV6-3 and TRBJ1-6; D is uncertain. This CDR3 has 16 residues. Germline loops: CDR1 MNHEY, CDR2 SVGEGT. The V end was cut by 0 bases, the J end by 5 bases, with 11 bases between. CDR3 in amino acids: CASSYSIGYDNSPLHF. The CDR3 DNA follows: TGTGCCAGCAGTTACTCGATCGGTTACGATAATTCACCCCTCCACTTT.

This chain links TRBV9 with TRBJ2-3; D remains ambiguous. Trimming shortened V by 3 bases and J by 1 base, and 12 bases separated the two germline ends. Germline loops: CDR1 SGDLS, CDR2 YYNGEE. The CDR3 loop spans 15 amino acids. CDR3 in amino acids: CASSETGVGTDTQYF. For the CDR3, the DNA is TGTGCCAGCAGCGAGACCGGTGTTGGCACAGATACGCAGTATTTT.

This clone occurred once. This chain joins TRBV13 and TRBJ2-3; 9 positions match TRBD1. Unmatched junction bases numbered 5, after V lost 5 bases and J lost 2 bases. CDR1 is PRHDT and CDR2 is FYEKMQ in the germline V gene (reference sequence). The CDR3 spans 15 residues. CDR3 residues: CASSPGTGLTDTQYF. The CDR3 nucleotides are TGTGCCAGCAGCCCGGGGACAGGGCTCACAGATACGCAGTATTTT.

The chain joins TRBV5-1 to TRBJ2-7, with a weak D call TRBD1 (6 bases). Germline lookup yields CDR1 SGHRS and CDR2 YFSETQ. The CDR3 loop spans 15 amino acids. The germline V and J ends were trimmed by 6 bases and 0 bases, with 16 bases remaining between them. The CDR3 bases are TGCGCCAGCACCTCTGGGCAGGGGCCCTCCTACGAGCAGTACTTC. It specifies CASTSGQGPSYEQYF.

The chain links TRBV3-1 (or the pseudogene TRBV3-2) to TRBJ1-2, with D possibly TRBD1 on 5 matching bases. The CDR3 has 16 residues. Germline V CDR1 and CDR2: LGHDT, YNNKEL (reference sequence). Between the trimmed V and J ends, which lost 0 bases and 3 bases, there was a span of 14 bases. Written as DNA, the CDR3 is TGTGCCAGCAGCCAAGACCCGGGACGGGTTTACTATGGCTACACCTTC. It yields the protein CASSQDPGRVYYGYTF.

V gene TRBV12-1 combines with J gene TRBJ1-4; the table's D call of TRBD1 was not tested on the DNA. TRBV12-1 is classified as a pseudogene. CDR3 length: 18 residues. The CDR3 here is CASSFGTGPVGTNEKLFF. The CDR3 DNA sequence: TGTGCCAGCAGCTTCGGGACAGGGCCTGTCGGGACTAATGAAAAACTGTTTTTT.

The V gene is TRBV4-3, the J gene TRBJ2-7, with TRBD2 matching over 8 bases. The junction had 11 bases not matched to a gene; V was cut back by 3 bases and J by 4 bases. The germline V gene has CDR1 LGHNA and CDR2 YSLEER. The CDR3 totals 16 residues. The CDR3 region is CASSHEGTSGRYEQYF. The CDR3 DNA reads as TGCGCCAGCAGCCACGAAGGGACTAGTGGTCGGTACGAGCAGTACTTC.